Included here is one T cell receptor beta chain sequence, with context. This entry is derived from a study of T cells expressing NK-cell markers. Study-level information: Sorted CD3+CD56+NKG2C+, CD3+CD56+NKG2C- and CD3+CD56-NKG2C+ T cells provided the TCR beta repertoires.

Germline-derived CDR1 and CDR2 are SGHRS and YFSETQ. There are 15 residues in the CDR3. Reanalyzing the 5' RACE reads, TCRdb keeps one entry per CDR3 protein, without DNA. This repertoire comprises 350,000 to 400,000 distinct CDR3 sequences; its ten largest clones make up about 10%. This sequence originates from a woman aged 45-60 years in good health. The chain joins TRBV5-1 to TRBJ1-1. Sequencing used blood T cells: a sorted CD56 or NKG2C T cell subset, CD4+ or CD8+ T cells, or bulk PBMC T cells (not recorded which). The CDR3 region is CASSLTRKVNTEAFF.